This T cell receptor (beta chain) was profiled in a study of early T cells in non-severe SARS-CoV-2 infection. Of note for this clonotype: Its antigen is undetermined.

In the library, individual cDNA molecules carried attached unique molecular identifiers. From the 5' RACE reads, TCRdb called clonotypes with MiXCR, one entry per CDR3 protein. Found here are approximately 67,000 distinct CDR3 sequences, 9.1% of them singletons; the top ten hold approximately 3%. The CDR3 is made up of 15 amino acids. Trimming removed 5 bases from V and 1 base from J; junction bases left unmatched: 3. CDR1 is SGHVS and CDR2 is FNYEAQ in the germline V gene. Study outcomes and limitations: VDJdb-based matching was biased toward anti-spike CD8 responses and missed private and CD4 specificities.

The receptor was isolated from an adult who was a healthcare worker with PCR-confirmed SARS-CoV-2 infection or an uninfected control (not recorded which). Material: whole blood. The V and J genes are TRBV7-6 and TRBJ2-3; 10 bases map to TRBD2. As DNA, the CDR3 is TGTGCCAGCAGCATCGGGACTAGCGGCACAGATACGCAGTATTTT. This translates into CASSIGTSGTDTQYF.